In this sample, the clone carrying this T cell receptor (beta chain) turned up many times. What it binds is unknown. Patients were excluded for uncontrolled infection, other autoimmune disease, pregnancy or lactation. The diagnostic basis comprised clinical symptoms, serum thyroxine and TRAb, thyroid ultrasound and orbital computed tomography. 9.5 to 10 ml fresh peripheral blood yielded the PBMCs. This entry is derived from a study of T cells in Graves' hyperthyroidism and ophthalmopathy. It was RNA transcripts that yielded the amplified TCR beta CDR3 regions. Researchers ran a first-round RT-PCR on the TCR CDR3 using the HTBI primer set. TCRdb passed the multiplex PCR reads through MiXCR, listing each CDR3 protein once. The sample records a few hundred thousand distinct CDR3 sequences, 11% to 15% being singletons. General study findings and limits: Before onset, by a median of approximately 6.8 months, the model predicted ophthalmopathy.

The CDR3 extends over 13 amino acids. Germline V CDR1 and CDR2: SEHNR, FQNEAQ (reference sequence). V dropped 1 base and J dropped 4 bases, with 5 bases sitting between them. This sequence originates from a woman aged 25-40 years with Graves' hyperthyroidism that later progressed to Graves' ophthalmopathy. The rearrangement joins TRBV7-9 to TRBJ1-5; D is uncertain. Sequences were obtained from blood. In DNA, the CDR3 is TGTGCCAGCAGCTTAGAAGAGAATCAGCCCCAGCATTTT. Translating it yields CASSLEENQPQHF.